Following are 20 T cell receptor beta chains from one sample sequenced in a study of blood T cell repertoires in COVID-19. The assay was immunoSEQ multiplex PCR, and TCRdb's table has in-frame clones only and misses some. The table records tens of thousands of clones, around 86% of them present only once. Sequenced: peripheral blood. The source is a woman in her fifties or sixties with acute or convalescent COVID-19.

This clone was seen a handful of times. The chain uses TRBV4-1 and TRBJ1-6; 8 positions match TRBD1. With 6 bases clipped from V and 9 bases from J, the junction kept 10 bases outside the gene matches. Germline V gene data show CDR1 as MGHRA and CDR2 as YSYEKL. The CDR3 spans 15 residues. Here the CDR3 reads CASSEWTGYRSPLHF. The CDR3 coding sequence is TGCGCCAGCAGTGAGTGGACAGGGTATCGTTCACCCCTCCACTTT.

The V call is TRBV5-1, the J call TRBJ2-3, with TRBD2 identical over 9 bases. Per the germline V gene, CDR1 is SGHRS and CDR2 is YFSETQ. With 3 bases clipped from V and 4 bases from J, the junction kept 9 bases outside the gene matches. The CDR3 is made up of 16 amino acids. CDR3 DNA: TGCGCCAGCAGCTCCGCCCGGACTAGCGTCTCAGATACGCAGTATTTT. It translates to CASSSARTSVSDTQYF.

V is TRBV7-6 and J is TRBJ1-2; D call uncertain. V was shortened by 2 bases and J by 4 bases, with 14 bases between the two germline ends. Germline-derived CDR1 and CDR2 are SGHVS and FNYEAQ. This CDR3 is 15 amino acids long. CDR3 region: CASSLSSSGIYGYTF. The DNA for the CDR3 is TGTGCCAGCAGCTTATCTTCGAGCGGAATCTATGGCTACACCTTC. Filled out from reference TRBV7-6 and TRBJ1-2, the complete variable domain reads GAGVSQSPRYKVTKRGQDVALRCDPISGHVSLYWYRQALGQGPEFLTYFNYEAQQDKSGLPNDRFSAERPEGSISTLTIQRTEQRDSAMYRCASSLSSSGIYGYTFGSGTRLTVV.

The chain carries TRBV19 and TRBJ1-2; D remains unclear. Trimming removed 6 bases from V and 4 bases from J, with 18 bases in between. Germline CDR1 reads LNHDA; CDR2 reads SQIVND (reference sequence). The CDR3 sequence is 15 residues long. The CDR3 protein is CASSPKSASLYGYTF. In nucleotides, the CDR3 is TGTGCCAGTAGCCCCAAATCAGCGTCCCTCTATGGCTACACCTTC.

This chain links TRBV28 with TRBJ2-3, with D perhaps matching TRBD1 (6 bases). The germline gives CDR1 MDHEN, CDR2 SYDVKM. CDR3 length: 15 amino acids. Trimming stripped 2 bases from V and 2 bases from J, with 11 bases between. Written as DNA, the CDR3 is TGTGCCAGCAGTTTAAGGGACAATCCCACAGATACGCAGTATTTT. Protein: CASSLRDNPTDTQYF.

V is TRBV28 and J is TRBJ2-2, with D unresolved. Germline V gene data show CDR1 as MDHEN and CDR2 as SYDVKM. The CDR3 extends over 13 amino acids. V was trimmed by 2 bases and J by 5 bases, leaving 6 bases between them. CDR3 region: CASSLQETGELFF. The CDR3 DNA is TGTGCCAGCAGTTTACAGGAAACCGGGGAGCTGTTTTTT.

This clone has just a few counts. The chain couples TRBV11-1 to TRBJ1-5, with 9 bases matching TRBD1. V lost 8 bases to trimming and J lost 6 bases; unmatched junction nucleotides: 8. The CDR3 extends over 14 amino acids. CDR1 and CDR2 from the germline V gene are SGHAT and FQDESV (reference sequence). CDR3 amino acids: CASGNRGRGQPQHF. As DNA, the CDR3 is TGTGCCAGCGGGAACAGGGGGCGCGGTCAGCCCCAGCATTTT.

The CDR3 loop is CASSSGQMSTEAFF. In DNA, the CDR3 is TGTGCCAGCAGCTCCGGACAGATGAGCACTGAAGCTTTCTTT. The genes are TRBV7-9 and TRBJ1-1, with TRBD1 as a possible D gene (6 bases). From germline, CDR1 is SEHNR and CDR2 FQNEAQ (reference sequence). Trimming removed 4 bases at V and 4 bases at J, with 13 bases between. This CDR3 spans 14 amino acids.

This sequence joins TRBV19 and TRBJ1-1; D perhaps matches TRBD1 (6 bases). V lost 7 bases to trimming and J lost 0 bases, with 12 bases between them. This CDR3 is built from 14 residues. Germline V gene data show CDR1 as LNHDA and CDR2 as SQIVND (reference sequence). DNA of the CDR3: TGTGCCAGTATGCTGGGACACATGAACACTGAAGCTTTCTTT. It translates to CASMLGHMNTEAFF.

The chain has TRBV6-4 and TRBJ2-3, with D possibly being TRBD1 (5 bases). Trimming shortened V by 6 bases and J by 2 bases, and 12 bases separated the two germline ends. Germline V lookup: CDR1 MRHNA, CDR2 SNTAGT. CDR3 length equals 14 residues. The CDR3 coding sequence is TGTGCCAGCAGCCCAGACAGAAACACAGATACGCAGTATTTT. Translation: CASSPDRNTDTQYF.

The rearrangement joins TRBV7-9 to TRBJ2-1; a possible D gene is TRBD1 (6 bases). Per the germline V gene, CDR1 is SEHNR and CDR2 is FQNEAQ (reference sequence). Trimming cost V 1 base and J 0 bases, with 7 bases left between them. The CDR3 is made up of 15 amino acids. DNA for the CDR3: TGTGCCAGCAGCTTAGGCAGGGGCTCCTACAATGAGCAGTTCTTC. It yields the protein CASSLGRGSYNEQFF.

The chain has TRBV5-6 and TRBJ1-2; D might be TRBD1 (5 bases). The length of the CDR3 is 14 residues. Germline-derived CDR1 and CDR2 are SGHDT and YYEEEE. V was cut by 4 bases and J by 4 bases, with 14 bases left in between. The CDR3 region has the DNA TGTGCCAGCAGCGAGACCCAGGGCCCCTATGGCTACACCTTC. Its protein is CASSETQGPYGYTF.

This clone was counted a single time. V and J are TRBV10-3 and TRBJ2-1; 8 nucleotides line up with TRBD2. Germline V lookup: CDR1 ENHRY, CDR2 SYGVKD. Trimming removed 0 bases from V and 2 bases from J; junction bases left unmatched: 12. The CDR3 is made up of 19 amino acids. The CDR3 bases are TGTGCCATCAGTGAGTCCGGGGGGGGTAGGCTAGGGGCCTACAATGAGCAGTTCTTC. Amino acids: CAISESGGGRLGAYNEQFF.

This chain joins TRBV7-6 and TRBJ2-7, with a weak D call TRBD2 (5 bases). In germline, CDR1 is SGHVS, CDR2 FNYEAQ. There are 14 residues in the CDR3. Trimming took 5 bases from V and 2 from J, leaving 13 bases between them. The CDR3 nucleotides are TGTGCCAGCAGCCCCGGAACCGGGACCTACGAGCAGTACTTC. Amino acid sequence: CASSPGTGTYEQYF.

This chain joins TRBV12-3 or TRBV12-4 and TRBJ1-1, with D possibly being TRBD1 (5 bases). This CDR3 has 12 amino acids. V dropped 6 bases and J dropped 10 bases, with 15 bases sitting between them. CDR3 bases: TGTGCCAGCAGACAGGTGGGGCGCGCAGCTTTCTTT. Protein product: CASRQVGRAAFF.

The V gene is TRBV7-9, the J gene TRBJ2-1; D gene unclear. Germline V gene sequence: CDR1 SEHNR, CDR2 FQNEAQ (reference sequence). With 3 bases removed from V and 12 bases from J, the gap between germline ends came to 18 bases. CDR3 length: 14 residues. The CDR3 DNA is TGTGCCAGCAGCTTCGGCGCAGGTACGACCAGGCAGTTCTTC. This translates into CASSFGAGTTRQFF.

The J gene is TRBJ2-3, the V gene TRBV5-1, with D unresolved. CDR1 is SGHRS, CDR2 YFSETQ, per germline. This CDR3 is built from 15 residues. The V and J ends lost 2 bases and 0 bases respectively, with 10 bases between them. The CDR3: CASSLKLRSTDTQYF. The CDR3 coding sequence is TGCGCCAGCAGCTTAAAACTCCGGAGCACAGATACGCAGTATTTT.

The rearrangement joins TRBV6-7 to TRBJ2-2, with 7 bases that match TRBD1. TRBV6-7 is marked as an open reading frame, function uncertain. V shed 5 bases and J 2 bases; nucleotides not matched to a gene: 11. The length of the CDR3 is 17 residues. Here the CDR3 reads CASSTTTGTANTGELFF. The CDR3 nucleotides are TGTGCCAGCAGTACTACAACCGGGACAGCTAACACCGGGGAGCTGTTTTTT.

The gene calls are TRBV18 and TRBJ1-1; 10 nucleotides match TRBD1. The CDR3 sequence is 13 residues long. V lost 6 bases to trimming and J lost 10 bases; unmatched junction nucleotides: 8. In germline, CDR1 is KGHSH, CDR2 LQKENI. CDR3 amino acids: CASSTGDRGLAFF. The CDR3 coding sequence is TGTGCCAGCTCCACGGGGGACAGGGGATTAGCTTTCTTT. The full variable domain, completed using reference TRBV18 and TRBJ1-1, is NAGVMQNPRHLVRRRGQEARLRCSPMKGHSHVYWYRQLPEEGLKFMVYLQKENIIDESGMPKERFSAEFPKEGPSILRIQQVVRGDSAAYFCASSTGDRGLAFFGQGTRLTVV.

This chain uses TRBV28 with TRBJ1-4, with D tentatively TRBD1 (6 bases). V lost 5 bases to trimming and J lost 8 bases, with 18 bases between them. Per germline, CDR1 MDHEN and CDR2 SYDVKM. This CDR3 region has 15 residues. As DNA, the CDR3 is TGTGCCAGCAGTCCGGGTGGGGGGGGCAACGAAAAACTGTTTTTT. Residues: CASSPGGGGNEKLFF.